The present TCR beta chain was sequenced within a study of OX40 agonist ivuxolimab in advanced cancers. Looking at the study overall: Partial responses were achieved by three patients: one hepatocellular carcinoma, two cutaneous melanoma.

Method: immunoSEQ multiplex PCR; TCRdb's copy keeps in-frame clones and lacks some. Among approximately 82,000 clones listed, around 85% were seen once. Specimen: CD4+ or CD8+ T cells sorted from blood, collected in a trial of the OX40 agonist ivuxolimab. The clonotype was recovered from an adult with an advanced solid tumor such as melanoma, head and neck, liver or kidney cancer.

Here the CDR3 DNA reads TGTGCCAGCAGCGTGGAGATGTGGGGATCGATTGGAAACACCATATATTTT. It codes for CASSVEMWGSIGNTIYF. This chain uses TRBV9 with TRBJ1-3, with D unclear. V was pared by 2 bases and J by 3 bases, with 18 bases between. The CDR3 has 17 amino acids. Germline-derived CDR1 and CDR2 are SGDLS and YYNGEE.